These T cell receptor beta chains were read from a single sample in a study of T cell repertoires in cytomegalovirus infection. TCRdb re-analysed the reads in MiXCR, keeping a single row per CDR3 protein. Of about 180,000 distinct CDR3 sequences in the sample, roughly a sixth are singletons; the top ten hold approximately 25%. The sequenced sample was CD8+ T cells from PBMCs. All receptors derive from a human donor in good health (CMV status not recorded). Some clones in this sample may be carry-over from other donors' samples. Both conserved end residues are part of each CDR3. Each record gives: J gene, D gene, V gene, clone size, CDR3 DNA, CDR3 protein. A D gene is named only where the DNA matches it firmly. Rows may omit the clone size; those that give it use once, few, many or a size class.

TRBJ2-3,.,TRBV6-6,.,TGTGCCAGCAGTTACGTGGGGGGCGGGTCAGATACGCAGTATTTT,CASSYVGGGSDTQYF
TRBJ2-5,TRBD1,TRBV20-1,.,TGCAGTGCTAGAGATCTACAGGGGATGGGGGAGACCCAGTACTTC,CSARDLQGMGETQYF
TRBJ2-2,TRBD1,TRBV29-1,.,TGCAGCGGTGCGGGGACAGGTTCGAACACCGGGGAGCTGTTTTTT,CSGAGTGSNTGELFF
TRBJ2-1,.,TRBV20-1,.,TGCAGTGCTACCCTCTCCCGCTCCTACAATGAGCAGTTCTTC,CSATLSRSYNEQFF
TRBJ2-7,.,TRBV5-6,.,TGTGCCAGCAGCTATTGGATAACAGTAGAAACCTACGAGCAGTACTTC,CASSYWITVETYEQYF
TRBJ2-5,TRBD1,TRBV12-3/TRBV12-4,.,TGTGCCAGCAGTCCCGGGACAGGGCTGGAGACCCAGTACTTC,CASSPGTGLETQYF
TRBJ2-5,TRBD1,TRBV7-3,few,TGTGCCAGCAGCTTAGCAGGGGGCGGTTATGAGACCCAGTACTTC,CASSLAGGGYETQYF
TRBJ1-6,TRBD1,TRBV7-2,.,TGTGCCAGCAGCTTGGACAGGGTGGGGAATTCACCCCTCCACTTT,CASSLDRVGNSPLHF
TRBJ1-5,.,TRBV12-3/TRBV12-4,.,TGTGCCAGCAGCCCCCTCCAGGCCCAGCCCCAGCATTTT,CASSPLQAQPQHF
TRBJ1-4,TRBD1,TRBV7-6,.,TGTGCCAGCAGCTCCCTGACAGGGGTAGTGGAAAAACTGTTTTTT,CASSSLTGVVEKLFF
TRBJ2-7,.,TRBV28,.,TGTGCCAGCACCAACCACGGCGGAGGGGTGTATCTATACGAGCAGTACTTC,CASTNHGGGVYLYEQYF
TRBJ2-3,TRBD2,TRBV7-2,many,TGTGCCAGCAGCTCCAGACTAGCGGGGGCCCGCACAGATACGCAGTATTTT,CASSSRLAGARTDTQYF
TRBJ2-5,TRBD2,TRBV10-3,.,TGTGCCATCAGTGACTTTTTCAGGCGGGGGGGCGGAGAGACCCAGTACTTC,CAISDFFRRGGGETQYF
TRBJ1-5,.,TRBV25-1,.,TGTGCCAGCAGTGAGCGGGGTAGCAATCAGCCCCAGCATTTT,CASSERGSNQPQHF
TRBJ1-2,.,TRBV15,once,TGTGCCACCAGCAGTTACAGGGAAAACTATGGCTACACCTTC,CATSSYRENYGYTF
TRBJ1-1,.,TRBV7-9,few,TGTGCCAGCAGCTTAAAAGAAAGTTACATGAACACTGAAGCTTTCTTT,CASSLKESYMNTEAFF
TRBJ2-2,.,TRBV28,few,TGTGCCGGGGCAGGCAGAAGCACCGGGGAGCTGTTTTTT,CAGAGRSTGELFF
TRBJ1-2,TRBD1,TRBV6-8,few,TGTGCCAGCAGTTACTCGACAGGGGGCTACACCTTC,CASSYSTGGYTF
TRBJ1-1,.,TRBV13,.,TGTGCCAGCAGCTTAGGCCCGCCTAGGGAAGCTTTCTTT,CASSLGPPREAFF
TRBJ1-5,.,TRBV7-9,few,TGTGCCAGCAGCTTAGAAGGGGGGCCGAGCAATCAGCCCCAGCATTTT,CASSLEGGPSNQPQHF
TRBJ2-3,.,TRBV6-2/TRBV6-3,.,TGTGCCAGCAGTTACAGACGGGGGACGGAGACTCATTACACAGATACGCAGTATTTT,CASSYRRGTETHYTDTQYF
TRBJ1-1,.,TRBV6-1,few,TGTGCCAGCAGTGCCCCCTTAGGGGGGAACACTGAAGCTTTCTTT,CASSAPLGGNTEAFF
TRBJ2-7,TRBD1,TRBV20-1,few,TGCAGTGCAATCGGACAGGGTACCACCTACGAGCAGTACTTC,CSAIGQGTTYEQYF
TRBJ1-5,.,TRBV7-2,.,TGTGCCAGCAGCTTAGTTTTTGAGACGGGGAGCAATCAGCCCCAGCATTTT,CASSLVFETGSNQPQHF
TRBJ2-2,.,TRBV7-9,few,TGTGCCAGCAGCTCGACAGGGAACACCGGGGAGCTGTTTTTT,CASSSTGNTGELFF
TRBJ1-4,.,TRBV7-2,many,TGTGCCAGCAGCTTTAACCTCGCAACTAATGAAAAACTGTTTTTT,CASSFNLATNEKLFF
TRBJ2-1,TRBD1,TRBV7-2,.,TGTGCCAGCTGGGACAGGGGCTACAATGAGCAGTTCTTC,CASWDRGYNEQFF
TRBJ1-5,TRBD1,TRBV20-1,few,TGCAGTGCTAGGCGTCTGACAGGGCGGGTCAATCAGCCCCAGCATTTT,CSARRLTGRVNQPQHF